The T cell receptor (beta chain) described here comes from a study of cytomegalovirus exposure and HLA in healthy donors. Findings of the study overall: A missense variant in DCLRE1C was later tied to TCR beta V- and J-gene trimming. An analysis done earlier found most TCR beta V segments productive about 87% or about 30% of the time. Links to common viral pathogens appeared, in a later analysis, for several of the most significant clusters.

This clone was found a few times. The antigen is unknown. A multiplex PCR was run with 60 Vbeta primers and 13 Jbeta primers. Sequenced by immunoSEQ multiplex PCR; TCRdb stores in-frame clones only, minus some. The data show approximately 110,000 clones, roughly two thirds seen once. The clonotype originates from a woman under 40 in good health and CMV-seronegative. Sequenced sample: PBMCs.

The CDR3 sequence: CASSLAGGDTEAFF. CDR3 coding DNA: TGTGCCAGCAGCTTGGCCGGGGGGGACACTGAAGCTTTCTTT. The chain links TRBV5-4 to TRBJ1-1; tentative D call: TRBD1 (5 bases). The germline V gene has CDR1 SGHNT and CDR2 YYREEE (reference sequence). The germline V and J ends were trimmed by 0 bases and 3 bases, with 9 bases remaining between them. There are 14 residues in the CDR3.